One T cell receptor (beta chain) is described in this entry. The data derive from a study of blood T cell repertoires in COVID-19. Overall study: Samples representing acute and convalescent COVID-19 were sourced from the United States, Italy and Spain.

As originally analysed: Reference gene primer amplification yielded estimated nucleated cell counts. TCRdb keeps only in-frame clones here, not all; method: immunoSEQ multiplex PCR. Clonal size and the V and J genes are those of that table, whereas D and trimming came from the DNA. The sample consists of 100,000 to 150,000 clones, around three quarters of them appearing once. Specimen: peripheral blood. The clonotype comes from a woman aged 70-85 years with acute or convalescent COVID-19.

The CDR3 DNA reads TGTGCCAGCAGCTTCCGGGGACAGGGCGCCTCACAAGACTACGAGCAGTACTTC. Translated, it gives CASSFRGQGASQDYEQYF. J is TRBJ2-7 and V is TRBV11-2; TRBD1 agrees at 9 bases. V shed 3 bases, J shed 3 bases, and the junction held 15 bases outside the gene matches. Germline V lookup: CDR1 SGHAT, CDR2 FQNNGV. This CDR3 spans 18 amino acids.